The clone carrying this T cell receptor (beta chain) came up many times. Each CDR3 protein is one row after TCRdb ran MiXCR on the 5' RACE reads. The data contain tens of thousands of distinct CDR3 sequences, 3% to 3.5% of them seen just once; the ten biggest clones take up 7.5% to 8.5%. The data derive from a study of neurological immune-mediated disorders. Specified time point: longitudinal time-point 1 (baseline). The CDR3 totals 11 residues. V lost 6 bases and J 4 bases, leaving 9 bases between the germline ends. Germline CDR1 is SQVTM and CDR2 is ANQGSEA. The rearrangement uses TRBV29-1 and TRBJ1-1; D remains ambiguous. The sequencing input was PBMCs. The receptor's source is a woman aged 55-75 years with multiple sclerosis. The CDR3 DNA reads as TGCAGCGTGTCGTATGGCACTGAAGCTTTCTTT. It is translated as CSVSYGTEAFF.